Following are 23 T cell receptor beta chains from one sample sequenced in a study of shared clonotypes between healthy human individuals. The protocol was immunoSEQ multiplex PCR, while the TCRdb copy is restricted to in-frame clones and leaves out a portion. The repertoire includes 1.6 million or so clones, just under 99% of them detected once, and approximately 0.4% sits in the top ten. What was sequenced was naive CD4+ T cells sorted from blood. Specified subset: CD45RA+ positively selected. These receptors all come from a man between 25 and 39 years old in good health.

This chain uses TRBV28 with TRBJ1-5, with no clear D. The CDR3 is made up of 12 amino acids. Trimming stripped 3 bases from V and 7 bases from J, with 7 bases between. The germline V gene has CDR1 MDHEN and CDR2 SYDVKM. The CDR3 bases are TGTGCCAGCAGTTTCCCGGCCCAGCCCCAGCATTTT. Translating gives CASSFPAQPQHF.

The chain has TRBV4-1 and TRBJ2-2, with TRBD1 matching over 8 bases. CDR3 length: 14 amino acids. With V trimmed by 5 bases and J by 4 bases, 3 bases remained unmatched. Germline CDR1 MGHRA, CDR2 YSYEKL. The CDR3 region has the DNA TGCGCCAGCAGCGACAGGGGCAGCACCGGGGAGCTGTTTTTT. It specifies CASSDRGSTGELFF.

The DNA for the CDR3 is TGTGCCAGCAGCGCGACAGGGGGGCCATCCTACGAGCAGTACTTC. It is translated as CASSATGGPSYEQYF. The rearrangement links TRBV7-3 to TRBJ2-7, with 9 bases fitting TRBD1. The junction had 6 bases not matched to a gene; V was cut back by 5 bases and J by 1 base. The CDR3 consists of 15 residues. The V gene's germline CDR1 is SGHTA and CDR2 FQGTGA.

Only one count was recorded for this clone. The chain employs TRBV4-2 and TRBJ2-6; the D call may be TRBD1 or TRBD2 (5 bases each). Germline values: CDR1 LGHNA, CDR2 YNFKEQ. CDR3 size: 18 residues. V was pared by 0 bases and J by 3 bases, with 15 bases between. CDR3 residues: CASSQDFSGRGGANVLTF. The CDR3 nucleotides read TGTGCCAGCAGCCAAGATTTTTCGGGGCGAGGTGGGGCCAACGTCCTGACTTTC.

This chain joins TRBV27 and TRBJ2-3; the D is unclear. V lost 2 bases and J lost 3, with 12 bases in between. CDR1 is MNHEY and CDR2 is SMNVEV in the germline V gene (reference sequence). This CDR3 has 15 amino acids. CDR3 sequence: CASSLIVRSTDTQYF. The DNA of the CDR3 is TGTGCCAGCAGTTTAATCGTACGGAGTACAGATACGCAGTATTTT.

In this sample, this clone turned up once. The rearrangement links TRBV29-1 to TRBJ2-1; 9 positions match TRBD1. The length of the CDR3 is 15 residues. Per the germline V gene, CDR1 is SQVTM and CDR2 is ANQGSEA. V was clipped by 7 bases and J by 0 bases; unmatched bases: 7. The CDR3 protein is CSGQGDRSSYNEQFF. The CDR3 DNA is TGCAGCGGACAGGGGGATAGGAGCTCCTACAATGAGCAGTTCTTC.

V and J are TRBV10-1 and TRBJ2-7; 8 nucleotides align to TRBD1. The V gene end was trimmed by 6 bases and the J gene end by 5 bases; junction bases not matched to a gene: 12. The CDR3 is 15 residues long. From germline, CDR1 is WNHNN and CDR2 SYGVQD (reference sequence). CDR3: CASSARTGIGDEQYF. The DNA of the CDR3 is TGCGCCAGCAGCGCCCGGACAGGGATAGGTGACGAGCAGTACTTC.

The V call is TRBV7-9, the J call TRBJ2-5; D remains ambiguous. The CDR3 runs 12 residues. CDR1 and CDR2 (germline): SEHNR, FQNEAQ (reference sequence). Trimming left V 6 bases short and J 5 bases short, with 10 bases between. The CDR3, as DNA: TGTGCCAGCAGGAAGATAAGCGAGACCCAGTACTTC. Translating gives CASRKISETQYF.

Note on this clone: The same CDR3 arises from other DNA sequences in this sample as well. This sequence joins TRBV19 and TRBJ1-1; D is unresolved. The CDR3 is made up of 13 amino acids. Germline V gene data show CDR1 as LNHDA and CDR2 as SQIVND (reference sequence). Trimming stripped 2 bases from V and 2 bases from J, with 6 bases between. Written as DNA, the CDR3 is TGTGCCAGTAGTATACTTGATAACACTGAAGCTTTCTTT. Translation gives CASSILDNTEAFF.

As for this clone: The identical CDR3 is also encoded by other nucleotide sequences in the sample. The chain joins TRBV19 to TRBJ2-1; 7 nucleotides line up with TRBD1. The CDR3 runs to 13 residues. The trim removed 5 bases at V and 6 bases at J, leaving 4 bases unmatched. In germline, CDR1 is LNHDA, CDR2 SQIVND (reference sequence). The CDR3, as DNA: TGTGCCAGTAGTCGGACAGGCGGCAATGAGCAGTTCTTC. Encoded protein: CASSRTGGNEQFF. Together with reference TRBV19 and TRBJ2-1, the CDR3 gives the full variable domain: DGGITQSPKYLFRKEGQNVTLSCEQNLNHDAMYWYRQDPGQGLRLIYYSQIVNDFQKGDIAEGYSVSREKKESFPLTVTSAQKNPTAFYLCASSRTGGNEQFFGPGTRLTVL.

The chain is built from TRBV28 and TRBJ2-3; D is uncertain. Trimming removed 4 bases at V and 4 bases at J, with 6 bases between. CDR1 MDHEN and CDR2 SYDVKM come from the germline V gene. The CDR3 sequence is 12 residues long. The CDR3 DNA reads as TGTGCCAGCAGTTCCCAGGCAGATACGCAGTATTTT. Its translation: CASSSQADTQYF.

The V call is TRBV28, the J call TRBJ2-7, with 12 bases aligning to TRBD1. The trim removed 5 bases at V and 5 bases at J, leaving 7 bases unmatched. CDR1 is MDHEN, CDR2 SYDVKM, per germline. CDR3 length: 15 amino acids. Here the CDR3 DNA reads TGTGCCAGCAGTGGCGCCGGGACAGGGGGCCACGAGCAGTACTTC. The encoded protein is CASSGAGTGGHEQYF.

The chain couples TRBV5-1 to TRBJ2-7, with D perhaps being TRBD1 or TRBD2 (6 bases each). CDR3 size: 16 residues. CDR1 SGHRS and CDR2 YFSETQ come from the germline V gene. The V end lost 0 bases, the J end lost 4 bases, and 17 bases lay between the germline ends. CDR3 residues: CASSLVSGAQLYEQYF. Written as DNA, the CDR3 is TGCGCCAGCAGCTTGGTATCGGGGGCCCAACTTTACGAGCAGTACTTC.

The chain recombines TRBV9 with TRBJ2-7; D is undetermined. This CDR3 is built from 13 residues. Germline V gene data show CDR1 as SGDLS and CDR2 as YYNGEE. Trimming removed 4 bases from V and 4 bases from J, with 12 bases in between. In nucleotides, the CDR3 is TGTGCCAGCAGCCCCCGCCCCGAGTACGAGCAGTACTTC. Protein: CASSPRPEYEQYF.

This chain connects TRBV9 to TRBJ2-2, with 8 nucleotides matching TRBD1. This CDR3 comprises 16 residues. Trimming cost V 0 bases and J 6 bases; bases outside gene matches: 7. Per the germline V gene, CDR1 is SGDLS and CDR2 is YYNGEE. CDR3 loop: CASSVGDRTVPGELFF. The CDR3 DNA reads as TGTGCCAGCAGCGTAGGGGACAGGACTGTACCCGGGGAGCTGTTTTTT.

The chain has TRBV28 and TRBJ2-5, with D perhaps matching TRBD1 (6 bases). The CDR3 has 14 amino acids. CDR1 is MDHEN and CDR2 is SYDVKM in the germline V gene. The V end was cut by 0 bases, the J end by 5 bases, with 10 bases between. The CDR3, as DNA: TGTGCCAGCAGTTTATGGGGGGCGACGGAGACCCAGTACTTC. Translated: CASSLWGATETQYF. The whole variable domain, remainder taken from reference TRBV28 and TRBJ2-5, is DVKVTQSSRYLVKRTGEKVFLECVQDMDHENMFWYRQDPGLGLRLIYFSYDVKMKEKGDIPEGYSVSREKKERFSLILESASTNQTSMYLCASSLWGATETQYFGPGTRLLVL.

Comments on this clone: Because the CDR3 is missing its conserved closing phenylalanine or tryptophan, this is likely a read error. Because the CDR3's place on the DNA is in doubt, the DNA is left out and the CDR3 is given as listed by TCRdb. V gene TRBV21-1 combines with J gene TRBJ1-2. TRBV21-1 is labeled a pseudogene. The CDR3 spans 15 amino acids, including both terminal residues. The CDR3 loop is CASSKDPRRDTVKSS.

The J gene is TRBJ2-3, the V gene TRBV7-2, with TRBD2 matching 10 bases. Germline V lookup: CDR1 SGHTA, CDR2 FQGNSA. The CDR3 is 14 residues long. V was pared by 2 bases and J by 6 bases, with 2 bases of the junction left unmatched. CDR3 in DNA: TGTGCCAGCAGCTTATATAGCGGGAGGGATACGCAGTATTTT. Amino acids: CASSLYSGRDTQYF. Filled out from reference TRBV7-2 and TRBJ2-3, the complete variable domain reads GAGVSQSPSNKVTEKGKDVELRCDPISGHTALYWYRQSLGQGLEFLIYFQGNSAPDKSGLPSDRFSAERTGGSVSTLTIQRTQQEDSAVYLCASSLYSGRDTQYFGPGTRLTVL.

This sequence joins TRBV11-2 and TRBJ2-7; 8 nucleotides match TRBD2. Germline-derived CDR1 and CDR2 are SGHAT and FQNNGV. The CDR3 sequence is 15 residues long. Trimming cost V 5 bases and J 6 bases; bases outside gene matches: 12. The CDR3 nucleotides are TGTGCCAGCAGCCCTCTGGCGGGAGGTCCGGGCGAGCAGTACTTC. It codes for CASSPLAGGPGEQYF.

V and J are TRBV19 and TRBJ2-7, with D uncertain. Germline CDR1 and CDR2: LNHDA and SQIVND (reference sequence). The length of the CDR3 is 16 residues. V gave up 2 bases and J gave up 2 bases, with 16 bases separating them. The CDR3 DNA is TGTGCCAGTAGTATAAGAGCTTGGCCTCTGGCCTACGAGCAGTACTTC. The encoded protein is CASSIRAWPLAYEQYF.

The chain links TRBV9 to TRBJ2-7; D is unresolved. CDR3 length equals 14 residues. Trimming took 1 base from V and 3 from J, leaving 11 bases between them. Germline lookup yields CDR1 SGDLS and CDR2 YYNGEE. The CDR3 sequence is CASSVNTLGYEQYF. Here the CDR3 DNA reads TGTGCCAGCAGCGTAAACACCTTAGGCTACGAGCAGTACTTC. Using reference TRBV9 and TRBJ2-7 for the parts outside the CDR3, the full variable domain is DSGVTQTPKHLITATGQRVTLRCSPRSGDLSVYWYQQSLDQGLQFLIQYYNGEERAKGNILERFSAQQFPDLHSELNLSSLELGDSALYFCASSVNTLGYEQYFGPGTRLTVT.

The J gene is TRBJ1-1, the V gene TRBV19, with D possibly matching TRBD1 (5 bases). CDR1 and CDR2 from the germline V gene are LNHDA and SQIVND (reference sequence). CDR3 length equals 13 residues. V was cut by 8 bases and J by 1 base, with 11 bases left in between. The chain's CDR3 is CASDRGPNTEAFF. The CDR3 DNA is TGTGCCAGTGACCGGGGCCCGAACACTGAAGCTTTCTTT.

CDR3 DNA: TGTGCCAGCCTGACTCCGGGCCGGACCTACAATGAGCAGTTCTTC. Translating gives CASLTPGRTYNEQFF. V and J are TRBV28 and TRBJ2-1; no reliable D call. Germline CDR1 reads MDHEN; CDR2 reads SYDVKM. Trimming took 8 bases from V and 2 from J, leaving 16 bases between them. This CDR3 comprises 15 residues. The variable domain in full, completed from reference TRBV28 and TRBJ2-1, reads DVKVTQSSRYLVKRTGEKVFLECVQDMDHENMFWYRQDPGLGLRLIYFSYDVKMKEKGDIPEGYSVSREKKERFSLILESASTNQTSMYLCASLTPGRTYNEQFFGPGTRLTVL.